This TCR beta chain was retrieved from a study of blood T cell repertoires in COVID-19. Overall study context: Both acute and convalescent COVID-19 samples were obtained from the United States, Italy and Spain. T cells, B-cell-depleted T cells, or PBMCs provided the cDNA or gDNA that served as material.

In the source study's methods: The assay estimated nucleated cells by amplifying reference gene primers. Profiled with immunoSEQ multiplex PCR; TCRdb holds only in-frame clones, not every one. The D gene and trimming were derived from the DNA, and the V and J assignments and clone size from that table. The sample contains approximately 92,000 clones, 86% of which appear only once. This clone was found a few times. The junction had 3 bases not matched to a gene; V was cut back by 4 bases and J by 6 bases. This CDR3 region has 12 residues. Germline CDR1 MNHEY, CDR2 SVGAGI. The receptor was isolated from a woman in her sixties or seventies in a cohort sampled during active or convalescent COVID-19. Sequencing was performed on peripheral blood. This chain links TRBV6-5 with TRBJ2-7, with 7 bases lining up with TRBD2. The CDR3 sequence is CASSLGGGEQYF. Here the CDR3 DNA reads TGTGCCAGCAGTTTGGGGGGGGGCGAGCAGTACTTC.